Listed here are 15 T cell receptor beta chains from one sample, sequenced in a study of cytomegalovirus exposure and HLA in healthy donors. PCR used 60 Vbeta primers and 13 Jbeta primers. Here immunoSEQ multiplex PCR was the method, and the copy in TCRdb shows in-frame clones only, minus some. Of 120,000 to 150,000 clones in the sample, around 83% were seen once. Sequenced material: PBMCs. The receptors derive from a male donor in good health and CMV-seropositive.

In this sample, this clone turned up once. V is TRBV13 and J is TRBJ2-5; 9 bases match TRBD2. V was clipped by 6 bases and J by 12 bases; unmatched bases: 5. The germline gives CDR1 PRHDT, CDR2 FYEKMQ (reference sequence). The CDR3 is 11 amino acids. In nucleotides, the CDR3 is TGTGCCAGCAGTATAGCGGGGGAGAAGTACTTC. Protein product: CASSIAGEKYF. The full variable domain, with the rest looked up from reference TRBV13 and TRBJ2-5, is AAGVIQSPRHLIKEKRETATLKCYPIPRHDTVYWYQQGPGQDPQFLISFYEKMQSDKGSIPDRFSAQQFSDYHSELNMSSLELGDSALYFCASSIAGEKYFGPGTRLLVL.

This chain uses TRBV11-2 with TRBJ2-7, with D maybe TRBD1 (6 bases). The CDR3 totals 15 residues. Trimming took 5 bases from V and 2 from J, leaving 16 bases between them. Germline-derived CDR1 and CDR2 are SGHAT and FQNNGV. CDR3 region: CASSHTRDRPYEQYF. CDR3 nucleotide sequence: TGTGCCAGCAGCCACACTAGAGACAGGCCCTACGAGCAGTACTTC.

For the CDR3, the DNA is TGTGCCAGCAGTTTTTCTTTCGTCGGTGGATCTGAGCGGGGAGGGGCAGATACGCAGTATTTT. This gives the protein CASSFSFVGGSERGGADTQYF. The chain has TRBV28 and TRBJ2-3; 7 nucleotides agree with TRBD2. CDR1 and CDR2 from the germline V gene are MDHEN and SYDVKM. The CDR3 is 21 amino acids. V lost 3 bases and J lost 4; bases outside the gene matches: 25.

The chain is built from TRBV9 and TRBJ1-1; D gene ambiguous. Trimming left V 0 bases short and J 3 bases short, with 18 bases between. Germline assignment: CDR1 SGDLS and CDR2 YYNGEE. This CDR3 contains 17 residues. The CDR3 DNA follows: TGTGCCAGCAGCGTAGGGTCCGGGAAGGAGTTATACACTGAAGCTTTCTTT. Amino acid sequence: CASSVGSGKELYTEAFF.

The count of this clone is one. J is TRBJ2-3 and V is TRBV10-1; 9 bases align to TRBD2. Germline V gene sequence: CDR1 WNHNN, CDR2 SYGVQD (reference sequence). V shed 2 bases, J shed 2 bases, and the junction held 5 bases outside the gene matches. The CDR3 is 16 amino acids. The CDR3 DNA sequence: TGCGCCAGCAGTGAGGGTAGCGGGGGAATCACAGATACGCAGTATTTT. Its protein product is CASSEGSGGITDTQYF.

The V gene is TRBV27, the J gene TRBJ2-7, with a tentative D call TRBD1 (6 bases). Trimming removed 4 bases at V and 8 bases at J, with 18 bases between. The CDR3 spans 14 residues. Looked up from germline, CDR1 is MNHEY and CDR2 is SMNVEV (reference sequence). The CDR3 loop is CASSSNGQPSKQYF. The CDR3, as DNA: TGTGCCAGCAGTTCCAACGGACAGCCCTCGAAGCAGTACTTC.

DNA of the CDR3: TGTGCCAGCAGCATCTCTAGCGGGAGGGAGCAGTTCTTC. Its protein is CASSISSGREQFF. V gene TRBV11-2 combines with J gene TRBJ2-1, with TRBD2 identical over 11 bases. The CDR3 covers 13 residues. Germline CDR1 reads SGHAT; CDR2 reads FQNNGV. Trimming at V came to 5 bases and at J to 10 bases, leaving 4 bases not matched to a gene.

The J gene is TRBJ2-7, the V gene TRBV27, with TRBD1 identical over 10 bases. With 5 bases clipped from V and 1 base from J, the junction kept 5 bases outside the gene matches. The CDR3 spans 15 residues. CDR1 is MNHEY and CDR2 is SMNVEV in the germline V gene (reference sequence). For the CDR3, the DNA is TGTGCCAGCAGTCACTTGGGACAGGGGTCCTACGAGCAGTACTTC. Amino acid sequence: CASSHLGQGSYEQYF.

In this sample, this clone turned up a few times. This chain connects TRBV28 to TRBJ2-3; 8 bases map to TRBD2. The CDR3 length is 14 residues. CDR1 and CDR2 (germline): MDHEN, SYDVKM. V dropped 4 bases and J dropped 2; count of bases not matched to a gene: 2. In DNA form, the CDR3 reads TGTGCCAGCAGTTCTAGCGGGTACACAGATACGCAGTATTTT. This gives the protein CASSSSGYTDTQYF.

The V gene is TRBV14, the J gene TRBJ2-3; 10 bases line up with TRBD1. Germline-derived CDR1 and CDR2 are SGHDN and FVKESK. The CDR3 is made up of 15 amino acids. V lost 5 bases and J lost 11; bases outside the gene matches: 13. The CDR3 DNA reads TGTGCCAGCAGCACCCAGGGGACAGGGGACCTCAAGCAGTATTTT. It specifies CASSTQGTGDLKQYF. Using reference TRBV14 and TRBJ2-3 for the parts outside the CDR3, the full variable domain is EAGVTQFPSHSVIEKGQTVTLRCDPISGHDNLYWYRRVMGKEIKFLLHFVKESKQDESGMPNNRFLAERTGGTYSTLKVQPAELEDSGVYFCASSTQGTGDLKQYFGPGTRLTVL.

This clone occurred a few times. CDR3 amino acids: CASAAGFVNEKLFF. In DNA form, the CDR3 reads TGTGCTAGTGCGGCAGGGTTTGTTAATGAAAAACTGTTTTTT. V and J are TRBV12-5 and TRBJ1-4; D perhaps matches TRBD1 (5 bases). Germline V gene sequence: CDR1 LGHNT, CDR2 FRNRAP. V lost 7 bases and J lost 4, with 13 bases in between. The CDR3 totals 14 residues. Drawing the rest from reference TRBV12-5 and TRBJ1-4, the complete variable domain is DARVTQTPRHKVTEMGQEVTMRCQPILGHNTVFWYRQTMMQGLELLAYFRNRAPLDDSGMPKDRFSAEMPDATLATLKIQPSEPRDSAVYFCASAAGFVNEKLFFGSGTQLSVL.

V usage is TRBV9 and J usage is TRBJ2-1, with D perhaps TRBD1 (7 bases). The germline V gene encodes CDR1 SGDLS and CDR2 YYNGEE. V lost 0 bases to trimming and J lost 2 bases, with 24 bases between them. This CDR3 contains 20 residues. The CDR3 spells CASSVEKLGGGDRTYNEQFF. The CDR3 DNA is TGTGCCAGCAGCGTAGAAAAGTTGGGGGGTGGGGACAGAACCTACAATGAGCAGTTCTTC.

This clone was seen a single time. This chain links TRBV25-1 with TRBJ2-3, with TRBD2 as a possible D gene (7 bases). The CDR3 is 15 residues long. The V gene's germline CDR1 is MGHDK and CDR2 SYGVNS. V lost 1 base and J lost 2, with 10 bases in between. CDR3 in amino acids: CASSESAGATDTQYF. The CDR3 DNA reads TGTGCCAGCAGTGAATCTGCGGGGGCCACAGATACGCAGTATTTT.

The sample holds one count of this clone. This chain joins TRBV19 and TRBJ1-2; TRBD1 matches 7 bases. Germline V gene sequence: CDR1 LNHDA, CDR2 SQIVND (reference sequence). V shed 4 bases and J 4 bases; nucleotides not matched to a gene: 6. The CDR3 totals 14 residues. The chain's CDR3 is CASSTGQSFYGYTF. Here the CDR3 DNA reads TGTGCCAGTAGTACGGGACAGAGCTTCTATGGCTACACCTTC.

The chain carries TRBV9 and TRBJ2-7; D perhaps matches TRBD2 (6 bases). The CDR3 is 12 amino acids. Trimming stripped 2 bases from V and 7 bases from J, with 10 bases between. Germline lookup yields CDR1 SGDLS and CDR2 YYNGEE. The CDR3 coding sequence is TGTGCCAGCAGCGTGGAGGGGAGGGAGCAGTACTTC. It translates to CASSVEGREQYF. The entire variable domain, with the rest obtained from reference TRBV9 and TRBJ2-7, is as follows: DSGVTQTPKHLITATGQRVTLRCSPRSGDLSVYWYQQSLDQGLQFLIQYYNGEERAKGNILERFSAQQFPDLHSELNLSSLELGDSALYFCASSVEGREQYFGPGTRLTVT.